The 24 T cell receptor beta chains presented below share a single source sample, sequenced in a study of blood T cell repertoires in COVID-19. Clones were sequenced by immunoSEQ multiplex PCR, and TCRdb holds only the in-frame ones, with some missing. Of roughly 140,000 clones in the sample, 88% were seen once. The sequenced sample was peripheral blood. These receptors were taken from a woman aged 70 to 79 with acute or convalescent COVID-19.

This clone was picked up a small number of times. CDR3 loop: CASSQGDDTEAFF. The CDR3 bases are TGTGCCAGCTCACAAGGGGATGACACTGAAGCTTTCTTT. This chain uses TRBV18 with TRBJ1-1, with D maybe TRBD1 (5 bases). Germline assignment: CDR1 KGHSH and CDR2 LQKENI. The CDR3 runs 13 residues. The ends were cut back, 4 bases at V and 3 bases at J, with 9 bases in the middle.

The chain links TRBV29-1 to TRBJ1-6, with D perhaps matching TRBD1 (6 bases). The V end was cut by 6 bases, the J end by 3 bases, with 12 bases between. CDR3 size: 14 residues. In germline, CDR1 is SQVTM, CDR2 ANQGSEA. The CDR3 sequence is CSVQTGFYNSPLHF. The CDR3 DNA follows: TGCAGCGTGCAGACAGGCTTCTATAATTCACCCCTCCACTTT.

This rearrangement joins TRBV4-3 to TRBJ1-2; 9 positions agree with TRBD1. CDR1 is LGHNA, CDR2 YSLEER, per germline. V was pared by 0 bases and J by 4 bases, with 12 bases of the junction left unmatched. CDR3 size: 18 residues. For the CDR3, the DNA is TGCGCCAGCAGCCAAGATAGGACAGGGGCCGGGGGGGGCTATGGCTACACCTTC. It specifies CASSQDRTGAGGGYGYTF.

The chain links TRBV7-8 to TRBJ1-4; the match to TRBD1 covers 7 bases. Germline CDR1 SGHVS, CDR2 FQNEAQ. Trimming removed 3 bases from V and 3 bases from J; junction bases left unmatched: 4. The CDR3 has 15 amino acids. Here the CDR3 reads CASSFVGQPNEKLFF. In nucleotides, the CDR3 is TGTGCCAGCAGCTTCGTGGGACAGCCTAATGAAAAACTGTTTTTT.

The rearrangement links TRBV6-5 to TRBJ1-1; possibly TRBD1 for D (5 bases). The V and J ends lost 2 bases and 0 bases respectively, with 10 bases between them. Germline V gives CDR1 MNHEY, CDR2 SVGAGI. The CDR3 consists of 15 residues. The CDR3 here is CASSYRGIMNTEAFF. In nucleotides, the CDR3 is TGTGCCAGCAGTTACCGGGGGATCATGAACACTGAAGCTTTCTTT.

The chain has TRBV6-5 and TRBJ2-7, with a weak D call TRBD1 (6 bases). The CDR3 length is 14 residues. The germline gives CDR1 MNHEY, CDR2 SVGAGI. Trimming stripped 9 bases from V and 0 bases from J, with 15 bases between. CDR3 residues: CASGEPGHSYEQYF. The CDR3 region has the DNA TGTGCCAGTGGGGAACCGGGACACTCCTACGAGCAGTACTTC.

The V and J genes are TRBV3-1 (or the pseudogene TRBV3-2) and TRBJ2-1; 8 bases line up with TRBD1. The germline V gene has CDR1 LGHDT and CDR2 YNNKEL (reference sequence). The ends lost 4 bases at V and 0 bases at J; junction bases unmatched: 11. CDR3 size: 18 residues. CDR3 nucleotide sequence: TGTGCCAGCAGCCCTCAACTGGGACAGGCTGGCTCCTACAATGAGCAGTTCTTC. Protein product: CASSPQLGQAGSYNEQFF.

In DNA form, the CDR3 reads TGTGCCAGTAGGAGGGGGCCCAAAAACATTCAGTACTTC. It encodes CASRRGPKNIQYF. The genes are TRBV19 and TRBJ2-4, with 7 bases fitting TRBD1. CDR3 length equals 13 residues. With V trimmed by 6 bases and J by 2 bases, 1 base remained unmatched. Germline V gives CDR1 LNHDA, CDR2 SQIVND (reference sequence).

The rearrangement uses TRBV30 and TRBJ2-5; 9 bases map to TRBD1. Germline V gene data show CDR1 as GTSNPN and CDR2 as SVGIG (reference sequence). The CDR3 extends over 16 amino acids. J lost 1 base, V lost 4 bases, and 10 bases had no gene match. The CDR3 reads CAWIGRGQGPQETQYF. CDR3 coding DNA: TGTGCCTGGATTGGGAGGGGACAGGGTCCCCAAGAGACCCAGTACTTC. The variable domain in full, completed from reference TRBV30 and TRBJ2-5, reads SQTIHQWPATLVQPVGSPLSLECTVEGTSNPNLYWYRQAAGRGLQLLFYSVGIGQISSEVPQNLSASRPQDRQFILSSKKLLLSDSGFYLCAWIGRGQGPQETQYFGPGTRLLVL.

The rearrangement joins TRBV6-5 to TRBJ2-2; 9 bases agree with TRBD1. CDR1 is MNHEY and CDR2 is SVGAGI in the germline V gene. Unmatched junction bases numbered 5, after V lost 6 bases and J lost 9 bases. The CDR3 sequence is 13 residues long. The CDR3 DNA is TGTGCCAGCAGCCCACAGGGGGCTTGGGAGCTGTTTTTT. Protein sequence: CASSPQGAWELFF.

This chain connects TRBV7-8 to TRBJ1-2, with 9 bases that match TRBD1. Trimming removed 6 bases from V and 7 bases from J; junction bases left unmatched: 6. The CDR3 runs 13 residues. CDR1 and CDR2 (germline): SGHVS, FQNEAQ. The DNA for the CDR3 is TGTGCCAGCAGTTTGGGACAGGGATCTGGCTACACCTTC. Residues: CASSLGQGSGYTF.

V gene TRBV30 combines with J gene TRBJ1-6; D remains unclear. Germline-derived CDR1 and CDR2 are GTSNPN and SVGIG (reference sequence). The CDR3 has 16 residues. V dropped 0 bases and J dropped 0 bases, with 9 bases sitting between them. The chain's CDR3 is CAWSVRPGSYNSPLHF. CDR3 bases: TGTGCCTGGAGTGTACGACCGGGCTCCTATAATTCACCCCTCCACTTT.

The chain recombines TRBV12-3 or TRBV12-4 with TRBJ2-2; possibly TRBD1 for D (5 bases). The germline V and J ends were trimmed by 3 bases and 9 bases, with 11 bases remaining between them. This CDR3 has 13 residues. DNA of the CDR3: TGTGCCAGCAGTTTCGGGTCAGGGTGGGAGCTGTTTTTT. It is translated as CASSFGSGWELFF.

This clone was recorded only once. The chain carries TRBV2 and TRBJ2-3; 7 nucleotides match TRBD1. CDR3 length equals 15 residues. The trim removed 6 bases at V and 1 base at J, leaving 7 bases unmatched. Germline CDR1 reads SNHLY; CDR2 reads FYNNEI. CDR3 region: CASRGLQGGTDTQYF. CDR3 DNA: TGTGCCAGCAGGGGGCTCCAGGGGGGCACAGATACGCAGTATTTT.

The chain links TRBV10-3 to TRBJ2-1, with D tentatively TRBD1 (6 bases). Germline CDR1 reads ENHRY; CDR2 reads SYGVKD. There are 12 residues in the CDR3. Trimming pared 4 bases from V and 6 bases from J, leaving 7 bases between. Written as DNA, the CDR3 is TGTGCCATCAGTGCGACAGGCAATGAGCAGTTCTTC. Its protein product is CAISATGNEQFF.

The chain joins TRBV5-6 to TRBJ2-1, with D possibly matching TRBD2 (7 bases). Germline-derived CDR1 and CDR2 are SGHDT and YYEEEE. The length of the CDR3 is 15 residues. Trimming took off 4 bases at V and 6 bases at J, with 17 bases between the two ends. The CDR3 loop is CASSGEGGSRNEQFF. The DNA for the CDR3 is TGTGCCAGCAGCGGGGAGGGGGGTTCCCGCAATGAGCAGTTCTTC.

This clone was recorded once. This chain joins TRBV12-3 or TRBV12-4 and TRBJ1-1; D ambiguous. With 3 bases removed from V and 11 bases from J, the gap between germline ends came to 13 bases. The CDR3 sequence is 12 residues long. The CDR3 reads CASSLRREMAFF. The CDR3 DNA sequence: TGTGCCAGCAGTTTGAGGAGGGAGATGGCTTTCTTT.

The CDR3 loop is CASSYSTVHEKLFF. Written as DNA, the CDR3 is TGTGCCAGCAGTTATTCAACGGTTCATGAAAAACTGTTTTTT. V is TRBV6-5 and J is TRBJ1-4; no reliable D call. The CDR3 sequence is 14 residues long. Per germline, CDR1 MNHEY and CDR2 SVGAGI. Between the trimmed V and J ends, which lost 3 bases and 6 bases, there was a span of 11 bases.

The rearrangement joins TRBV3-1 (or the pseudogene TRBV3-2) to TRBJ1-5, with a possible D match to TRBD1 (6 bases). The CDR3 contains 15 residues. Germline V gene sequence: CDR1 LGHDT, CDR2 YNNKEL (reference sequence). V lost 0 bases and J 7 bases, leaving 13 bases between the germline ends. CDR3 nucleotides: TGTGCCAGCAGCCAAGATAACAGGGAGGGCCAGCCCCAGCATTTT. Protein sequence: CASSQDNREGQPQHF.

This chain's CDR3 is CASSSGQGAITDTQYF. The CDR3 region has the DNA TGTGCCAGCAGCTCCGGACAGGGGGCTATTACAGATACGCAGTATTTT. The J gene is TRBJ2-3, the V gene TRBV5-8, with 11 positions matching TRBD1. The CDR3 consists of 16 residues. The germline CDR1 and CDR2 sequences are SGHTS and YDEGEE. Trimming cost V 3 bases and J 3 bases; bases outside gene matches: 6.

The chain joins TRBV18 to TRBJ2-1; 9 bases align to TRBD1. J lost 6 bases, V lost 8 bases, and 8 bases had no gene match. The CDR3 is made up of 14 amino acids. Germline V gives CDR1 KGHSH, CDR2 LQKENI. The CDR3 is CASKPGTGRNEQFF. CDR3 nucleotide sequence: TGTGCCAGCAAACCCGGGACAGGGCGCAATGAGCAGTTCTTC.

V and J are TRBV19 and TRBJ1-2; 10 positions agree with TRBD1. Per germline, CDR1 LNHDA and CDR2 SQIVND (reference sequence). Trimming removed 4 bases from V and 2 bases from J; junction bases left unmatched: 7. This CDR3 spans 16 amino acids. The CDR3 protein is CASSTRTGGSNYGYTF. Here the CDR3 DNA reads TGTGCCAGTAGTACCCGGACAGGGGGAAGCAACTATGGCTACACCTTC.

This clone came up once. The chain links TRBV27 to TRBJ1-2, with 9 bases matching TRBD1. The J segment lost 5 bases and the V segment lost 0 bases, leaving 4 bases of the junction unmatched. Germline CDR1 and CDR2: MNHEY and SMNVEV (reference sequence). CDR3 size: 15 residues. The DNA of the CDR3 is TGTGCCAGCAGTTTATCGGGACAGGGAAAGTATGGCTACACCTTC. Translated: CASSLSGQGKYGYTF.

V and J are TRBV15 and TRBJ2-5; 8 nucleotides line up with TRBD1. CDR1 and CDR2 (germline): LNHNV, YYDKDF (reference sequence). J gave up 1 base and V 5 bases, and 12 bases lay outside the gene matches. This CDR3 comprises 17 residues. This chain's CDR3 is CATSQDRVGGGQETQYF. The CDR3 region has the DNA TGTGCCACCAGCCAGGACAGGGTTGGCGGTGGCCAAGAGACCCAGTACTTC.